Listed below are T cell receptor beta chains from one sample, sequenced in a study of blood T cell repertoires in COVID-19. Clones were read by immunoSEQ multiplex PCR, and TCRdb kept only the in-frame ones, dropping some. The repertoire includes approximately 210,000 clones, about 90% of them detected once, and around 1.5% sits in the top ten. The specimen sequenced was peripheral blood. The receptors originated from a man between 18 and 29 years old with active or convalescent COVID-19. CDR3s include the opening cysteine and the closing phenylalanine or tryptophan. A D gene is named only where the DNA matches it firmly. Only some rows state a clone size, as once, few, many or a class for expanded clones.

-,TRBV2,TRBJ1-4,-,TGTGCCAGCAGTGAAGCGGTGACAGTTAATAATGAAAAACTGTTTTTT,CASSEAVTVNNEKLFF
-,TRBV7-3,TRBJ2-7,-,TGTGCCAGCAGCTTAAACGGACAGTCCTACGAGCAGTACTTC,CASSLNGQSYEQYF
-,TRBV30,TRBJ1-2,-,TGTGCCTGGGCTGTTAGATCAGGGTTTGGCTACACCTTC,CAWAVRSGFGYTF
-,TRBV11-2,TRBJ2-7,TRBD2,TGTGCCAGCAGCTTCGGGGGGTATAGCTCCTACGAGCAGTACTTC,CASSFGGYSSYEQYF
-,TRBV7-2,TRBJ2-5,-,TGTGCCAGCAGCTTAGGGCGGGCCCAACAAGAGACCCAGTACTTC,CASSLGRAQQETQYF
-,TRBV7-2,TRBJ2-1,-,TGTGCCAGCAGCTTAGCCCGGGACTTCTACAATGAGCAGTTCTTC,CASSLARDFYNEQFF
-,TRBV5-1,TRBJ2-1,TRBD1,TGCGCCAGCAGGGGACAGGGGGTCTACAATGAGCAGTTCTTC,CASRGQGVYNEQFF
-,TRBV4-1,TRBJ1-4,-,TGCGCCAGCAGTGGGACACGGGGCGCAACTAATGAAAAACTGTTTTTT,CASSGTRGATNEKLFF
-,TRBV10-2,TRBJ1-1,-,TGCGCCAGCAGTGAGTCGGGTGAGCTGTGGGGAGGAGCTTTCTTT,CASSESGELWGGAFF
once,TRBV30,TRBJ2-7,TRBD1,TGTGCCTGGAGCGGGAGGGACAGGGGCTACGAGCAGTACTTC,CAWSGRDRGYEQYF
-,TRBV3-1/TRBV3-2,TRBJ2-5,TRBD1,TGTGCCAGCAGGACAGGGGGAGAGACCCAGTACTTC,CASRTGGETQYF
-,TRBV19,TRBJ1-4,-,TGTGCCAGTAGTATAGGAGACAGGCTTAATGAAAAACTGTTTTTT,CASSIGDRLNEKLFF
once,TRBV18,TRBJ1-1,TRBD1,TGTGCCAGCTCACCACTTTCTCCCGGACAGGGGGCGCCGATCACTGAAGCTTTCTTT,CASSPLSPGQGAPITEAFF
-,TRBV11-3,TRBJ2-1,TRBD2,TGTGCCAGCAGCCTACGCGCGGCGGGAGGGTACAATGAGCAGTTCTTC,CASSLRAAGGYNEQFF
-,TRBV9,TRBJ1-2,-,TGTGCCAGCAGCGTAGCGTCAGGGGTGGGAATTCTCGGCTACACCTTC,CASSVASGVGILGYTF
few,TRBV7-2,TRBJ1-5,-,TGTGCCAGCAGCTTAGGACAGAGCAATCAGCCCCAGCATTTT,CASSLGQSNQPQHF
-,TRBV19,TRBJ2-7,-,TGTGCCAGTAGTGACAGAGCTACTTCTTCCTACGAGCAGTACTTC,CASSDRATSSYEQYF
-,TRBV11-2,TRBJ1-1,-,TGTGCCAGCAGCTTTCGATCCAGGCCTCCGAACACTGAAGCTTTCTTT,CASSFRSRPPNTEAFF
-,TRBV5-8,TRBJ2-6,TRBD1,TGTGCCAGCAGCTGGGGACAGGGCGTAGCAGGGGCCAACGTCCTGACTTTC,CASSWGQGVAGANVLTF
once,TRBV5-1,TRBJ2-7,TRBD1,TGCGCCAGCAGGCAGCGAACAAATACAGGGGCCTCCTACGAGCAGTACTTC,CASRQRTNTGASYEQYF
-,TRBV19,TRBJ2-1,TRBD2,TGTGCCAGTAGACCCTCAACGGCGACTAGCGGTGGGAGCTCCTACAATGAGCAGTTCTTC,CASRPSTATSGGSSYNEQFF
-,TRBV5-1,TRBJ2-7,TRBD2,TGCGCCAGCAGCTCCCTACCGGGGGGCTCCTACGAGCAGTACTTC,CASSSLPGGSYEQYF
-,TRBV5-4,TRBJ2-1,TRBD1,TGTGCCAGCAGCTTTTACCTTAGCGGACAGGGGGGCAATGAGCAGTTCTTC,CASSFYLSGQGGNEQFF
-,TRBV30,TRBJ1-5,TRBD1,TGTGCCTGGGGGGGACAGCCGAACAATCAGCCCCAGCATTTT,CAWGGQPNNQPQHF
-,TRBV11-2,TRBJ1-1,-,TGTGCCAGCAGCGGGTGGGGGGTTGTCGGCACTGAAGCTTTCTTT,CASSGWGVVGTEAFF
-,TRBV7-2,TRBJ1-2,-,TGTGCCAGCAGCCCCGACAGACGCCTTTTCTATGGCTACACCTTC,CASSPDRRLFYGYTF
-,TRBV27,TRBJ2-5,TRBD2,TGTGCCAGCAGTTGGGGGGGTTCCTCCTCAGAGACCCAGTACTTC,CASSWGGSSSETQYF
-,TRBV9,TRBJ2-4,-,TGTGCCAGCAGCGGAACAGGTCAGAAAAACATTCAGTACTTC,CASSGTGQKNIQYF
-,TRBV5-1,TRBJ1-6,TRBD1,TGCGCCAGCAGCTTGGACGCAGGGGGCGCGAGGTCACCCCTCCACTTT,CASSLDAGGARSPLHF
-,TRBV9,TRBJ1-2,TRBD1,TGTGCCAGCAGCCGGGACAGGGGACATGGCTACACCTTC,CASSRDRGHGYTF
-,TRBV5-1,TRBJ2-3,-,TGCGCCAGCAGCTTGGCCCAGGATCTAGATACGCAGTATTTT,CASSLAQDLDTQYF
-,TRBV2,TRBJ1-1,-,TGTGCCAGCAGTGAAAACAGGGTGAACACTGAAGCTTTCTTT,CASSENRVNTEAFF
few,TRBV5-5,TRBJ1-5,TRBD1,TGTGCCAGCAGCTCGGGACAGTTTTCTAGCAATCAGCCCCAGCATTTT,CASSSGQFSSNQPQHF
-,TRBV30,TRBJ1-3,-,TGTGCCTGGAGTCGGGGCTCTGGAAACACCATATATTTT,CAWSRGSGNTIYF
-,TRBV28,TRBJ2-7,TRBD2,TGTGCCAGCACCCTGTCTAGCGGGACCTCCTACGAGCAGTACTTC,CASTLSSGTSYEQYF
-,TRBV7-9,TRBJ1-1,-,TGTGCCAGCAGCTTAGCAGGGGGTAACACTGAAGCTTTCTTT,CASSLAGGNTEAFF
-,TRBV2,TRBJ2-1,TRBD1,TGTGCCAGCAGGCACGACAGGGGCGAGAATGAGCAGTTCTTC,CASRHDRGENEQFF
-,TRBV12-3/TRBV12-4,TRBJ1-2,TRBD1,TGTGCCAGCAGCTTGGGACAGAACTATGGCTACACCTTC,CASSLGQNYGYTF
-,TRBV6-5,TRBJ2-7,-,TGTGCCAGCAGTAAGGTGTCGGGGGTCTACGAGCAGTACTTC,CASSKVSGVYEQYF
-,TRBV7-9,TRBJ2-1,TRBD1,TGTGCCAGCAGCCCTAGGGGCGGGACAGGGTGGAATGAGCAGTTCTTC,CASSPRGGTGWNEQFF
-,TRBV6-4,TRBJ1-2,TRBD1,TGTGCCAGCAGTGATGGGGCAGGGGGCATCTATGGCTACACCTTC,CASSDGAGGIYGYTF
-,TRBV7-2,TRBJ1-4,-,TGTGCCAGCAGCCTACGCAGGGAGGTAACTAATGAAAAACTGTTTTTT,CASSLRREVTNEKLFF
-,TRBV6-2/TRBV6-3,TRBJ1-1,-,TGTGCCAGCAGTTACTCGGGGAGTTTGAGGACTGAAGCTTTCTTT,CASSYSGSLRTEAFF
-,TRBV5-6,TRBJ2-3,-,TGTGCCAGCAGCTTGAGACGAGGCAGGGGGGACACAGATACGCAGTATTTT,CASSLRRGRGDTDTQYF
-,TRBV30,TRBJ2-3,TRBD2,TGTGCCTCCACCCCGCCGGGAGGAGCTAGCACAGATACGCAGTATTTT,CASTPPGGASTDTQYF
-,TRBV29-1,TRBJ1-1,-,TGCAGCGTTCACGGGCCAGGGGCGACCATGAACACTGAAGCTTTCTTT,CSVHGPGATMNTEAFF
-,TRBV6-1,TRBJ1-1,-,TGTGCCAGCAGTGAGGCGTTAATGCGGACTGAAGCTTTCTTT,CASSEALMRTEAFF
-,TRBV27,TRBJ2-7,-,TGTGCCAGCAGAGCCCCTTCGGAGTACTTCGCCACCTACGAGCAGTACTTC,CASRAPSEYFATYEQYF
-,TRBV14,TRBJ2-2,-,TGTGCCAGCAGCCAAGTACTTTGGGCTGGGGAGCTGTTTTTT,CASSQVLWAGELFF
-,TRBV6-5,TRBJ1-1,-,TGTGCCAGCAGTTTAAATACCCAGGGGAACACTGAAGCTTTCTTT,CASSLNTQGNTEAFF
-,TRBV24-1,TRBJ2-1,TRBD2,TGTGCCACCAGTGGCGCTACTAGCGGGAGGGTGGGTGAGCAGTTCTTC,CATSGATSGRVGEQFF
-,TRBV7-2,TRBJ1-1,TRBD1,TGTGCCAGCAGCCCAGAAACAGGGGTGAACACTGAAGCTTTCTTT,CASSPETGVNTEAFF
-,TRBV27,TRBJ2-4,TRBD1,TGTGCCAGCAGCCGGGTCGCAGGGGGCGCGGGGTCGGCCAAAAACATTCAGTACTTC,CASSRVAGGAGSAKNIQYF